This T cell receptor (beta chain) stems from a study of CXCR3-negative and CXCR3-positive naive CD8 T cells. Regarding the study as a whole: For naive cells, CXCR3-negative and CXCR3-positive subsets had similar TRBV-TRBJ usage; for memory cells, usage differed.

The libraries of TRB cDNA were prepared using 5' RACE with UMI labels. One entry per CDR3 protein, without DNA, is what TCRdb gives after re-calling the 5' RACE reads. The sample shows some 56,000 distinct CDR3 sequences, and approximately 22% sits with its ten largest clones. Per the germline V gene, CDR1 is LNHNV and CDR2 is YYDKDF (reference sequence). CDR3 length: 12 residues. A word on this clonotype: Its antigen is not known.

The sequenced sample was memory CD8+ T cells from blood. This chain joins TRBV15 and TRBJ2-7; TCRdb's D call, TRBD1, is unchecked because there is no DNA. The sequence came from a human donor in good health. Some clones in this sample may be carry-over from other donors' samples. The CDR3 here is CATRGQGYEQYF.